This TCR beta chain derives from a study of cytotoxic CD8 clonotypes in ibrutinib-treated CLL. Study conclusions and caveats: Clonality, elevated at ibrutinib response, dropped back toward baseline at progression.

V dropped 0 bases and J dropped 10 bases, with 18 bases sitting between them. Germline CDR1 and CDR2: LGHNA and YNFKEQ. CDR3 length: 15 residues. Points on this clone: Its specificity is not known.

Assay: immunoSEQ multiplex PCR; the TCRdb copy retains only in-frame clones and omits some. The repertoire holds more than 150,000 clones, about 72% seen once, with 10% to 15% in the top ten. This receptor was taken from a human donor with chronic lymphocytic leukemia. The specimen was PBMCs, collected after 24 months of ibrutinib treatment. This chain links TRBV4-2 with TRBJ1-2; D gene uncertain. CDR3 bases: TGTGCCAGCAGCCAAGATCCCTTAATAGTCGGGCTCTACACCTTC. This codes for CASSQDPLIVGLYTF.